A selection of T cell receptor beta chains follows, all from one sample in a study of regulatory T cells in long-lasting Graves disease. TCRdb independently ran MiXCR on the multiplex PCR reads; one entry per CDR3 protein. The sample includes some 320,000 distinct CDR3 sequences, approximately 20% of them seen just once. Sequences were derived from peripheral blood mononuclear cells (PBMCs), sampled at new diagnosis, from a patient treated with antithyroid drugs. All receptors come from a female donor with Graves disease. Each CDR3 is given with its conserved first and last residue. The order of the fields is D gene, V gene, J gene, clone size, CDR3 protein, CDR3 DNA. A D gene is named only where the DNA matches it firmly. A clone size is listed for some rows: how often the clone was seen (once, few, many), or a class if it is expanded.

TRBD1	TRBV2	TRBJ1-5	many	CASSERLRTGVYQPQHF	TGTGCCAGCAGTGAAAGGTTAAGGACAGGCGTCTATCAGCCCCAGCATTTT
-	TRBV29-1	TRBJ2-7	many	CSVGHTGEQYF	TGCAGCGTGGGGCACACGGGCGAGCAGTACTTC
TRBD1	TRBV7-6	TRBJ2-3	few	CASSSDRGGTDTQYF	TGTGCCAGCAGCTCTGACAGGGGTGGGACAGATACGCAGTATTTT
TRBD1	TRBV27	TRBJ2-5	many	CASSDRTGGGKTQYF	TGTGCCAGCAGCGACCGGACAGGGGGTGGGAAGACCCAGTACTTC
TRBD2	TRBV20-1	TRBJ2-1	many	CSASRAGAWWNEQFF	TGCAGTGCTAGTAGGGCGGGAGCCTGGTGGAATGAGCAGTTCTTC
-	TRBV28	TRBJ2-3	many	CASSLFRASGTDTQYF	TGTGCCAGCAGTTTGTTCCGGGCCTCGGGCACAGATACGCAGTATTTT
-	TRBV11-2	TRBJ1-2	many	CASSPGRAFSYGYTF	TGTGCCAGCAGCCCCGGGAGGGCCTTCAGCTATGGCTACACCTTC
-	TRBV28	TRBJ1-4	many	CASSFGVMEEKLFF	TGTGCCAGCAGTTTCGGGGTGATGGAGGAAAAACTGTTTTTT
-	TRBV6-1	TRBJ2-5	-	CASSDRVGVQETQYF	TGTGCCAGCAGTGACAGGGTTGGCGTCCAAGAGACCCAGTACTTC
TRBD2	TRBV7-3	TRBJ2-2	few	CASSFSGRAPGELFF	TGTGCCAGCAGCTTCAGCGGGAGGGCCCCCGGGGAGCTGTTTTTT
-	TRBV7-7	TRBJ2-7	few	CASSLGPGNYEQYF	TGTGCTAGCAGCTTAGGGCCGGGCAACTACGAGCAGTACTTC
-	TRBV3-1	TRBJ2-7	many	CASSQMGYNEQYF	TGTGCCAGCAGCCAAATGGGATATAACGAGCAGTACTTC
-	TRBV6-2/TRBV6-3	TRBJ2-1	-	CASSLRFYEQFF	TGTGCCAGCAGTTTAAGGTTTTACGAGCAGTTCTTC
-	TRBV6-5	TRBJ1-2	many	CASSYSGTPANGYTF	TGTGCCAGCAGTTACTCCGGGACGCCCGCGAACGGCTACACCTTC
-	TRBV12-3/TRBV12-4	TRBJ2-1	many	CASSPLEGSYNEQFF	TGTGCCAGCAGTCCCTTAGAAGGGTCCTACAATGAGCAGTTCTTC
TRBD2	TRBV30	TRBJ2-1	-	CACRGLAVINEQFF	TGTGCCTGCCGCGGACTAGCGGTGATAAATGAGCAGTTCTTC
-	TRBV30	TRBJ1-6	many	CAWSVGEEGASPLHF	TGTGCCTGGAGTGTAGGTGAGGAGGGCGCCTCACCCCTCCACTTT
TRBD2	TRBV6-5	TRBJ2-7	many	CASSSPGLAGGGEQYF	TGTGCCAGCAGTTCGCCTGGACTAGCGGGAGGGGGTGAGCAGTACTTC
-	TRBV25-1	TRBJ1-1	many	CASSEYTGATEAFF	TGTGCCAGCAGTGAATACACGGGGGCCACTGAAGCTTTCTTT
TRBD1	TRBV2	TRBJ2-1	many	CARERTGVNEQFF	TGTGCCAGAGAAAGGACAGGAGTCAATGAGCAGTTCTTC
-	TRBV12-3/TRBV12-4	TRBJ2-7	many	CASSLVGRIRAYEQYF	TGTGCCAGCAGTTTAGTCGGGAGAATAAGGGCCTACGAGCAGTACTTC
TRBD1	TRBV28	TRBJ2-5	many	CASSPLGQGVAETQYF	TGTGCCAGCAGTCCACTGGGACAGGGCGTCGCAGAGACCCAGTACTTC
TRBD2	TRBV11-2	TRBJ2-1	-	CASSFLAGASEQFF	TGTGCCAGCAGCTTTCTAGCGGGAGCAAGTGAGCAGTTCTTC
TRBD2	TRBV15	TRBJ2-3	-	CATSRDTLAGGGQDTQYF	TGTGCCACCAGCAGAGATACTCTGGCGGGAGGGGGTCAAGATACGCAGTATTTT
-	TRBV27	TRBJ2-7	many	CASSLYGGEQYF	TGTGCCAGCAGTTTATACGGCGGAGAGCAGTACTTC
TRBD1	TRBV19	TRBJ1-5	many	CASSNRQGYNQPQHF	TGTGCCAGTAGTAACCGACAGGGGTACAATCAGCCCCAGCATTTT
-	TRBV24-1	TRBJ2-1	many	CATSEGQGQFF	TGTGCCACCAGTGAAGGGCAGGGACAGTTCTTC
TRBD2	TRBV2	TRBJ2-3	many	CASSLGLAGADTQYF	TGTGCCAGCAGTTTAGGACTAGCGGGAGCAGATACGCAGTATTTT
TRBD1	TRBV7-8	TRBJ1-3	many	CASGHRGQSSGNTIYF	TGTGCCAGCGGACACAGGGGGCAGAGCTCTGGAAACACCATATATTTT
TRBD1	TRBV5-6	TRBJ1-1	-	CASSARTGTGRSVTEAFF	TGTGCCAGCAGCGCTAGGACCGGGACAGGTCGCAGTGTGACTGAAGCTTTCTTT
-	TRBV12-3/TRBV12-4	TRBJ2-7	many	CASSLAEHYEQYF	TGTGCCAGCAGTTTAGCGGAACACTACGAGCAGTACTTC
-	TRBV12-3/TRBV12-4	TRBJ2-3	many	CASSPTRSTDTQYF	TGTGCCAGCAGCCCGACTCGAAGCACAGATACGCAGTATTTT
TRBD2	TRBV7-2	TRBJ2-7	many	CASSLELAGGLEQYF	TGTGCCAGCAGCTTAGAACTAGCGGGAGGATTAGAGCAGTACTTC
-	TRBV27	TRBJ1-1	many	CASSPRIRGQAFF	TGTGCCAGCAGTCCCCGTATCCGGGGGCAAGCTTTCTTT
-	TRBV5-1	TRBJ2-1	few	CASSLSVYNEQFF	TGCGCCAGCAGCTTGTCCGTGTACAATGAGCAGTTCTTC
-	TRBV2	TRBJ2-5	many	CASAFETQYF	TGTGCCAGCGCCTTCGAGACCCAGTACTTC
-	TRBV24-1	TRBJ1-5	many	CATSASGGGSNQPQHF	TGTGCCACCAGTGCCTCAGGCGGGGGAAGCAATCAGCCCCAGCATTTT
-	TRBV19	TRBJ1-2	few	CASSRDKENGYTF	TGTGCCAGTAGCCGGGACAAAGAAAATGGCTACACCTTC